The rows below give T cell receptor beta chains drawn from one sample of a study of shared clonotypes between healthy human individuals. Method: immunoSEQ multiplex PCR; TCRdb's copy keeps in-frame clones and lacks some. Here the sample spans about 680,000 clones, roughly nine tenths being singletons. Material: naive CD8+ T cells sorted from blood. These receptors originate from a man aged 25-45 years in good health. Each CDR3 is given with its conserved first and last residue. The D gene is left open where the match is weak. Some rows mark clone size as missing; the rest say once, few, many or name a class of expanded clone.

V	J	D	size	DNA	CDR3
TRBV28	TRBJ2-7	-	-	TGTGCCAGCAGTTTATATCTCGGTCAGGCCCCATCCTCCTACGAGCAGTACTTC	CASSLYLGQAPSSYEQYF
TRBV19	TRBJ1-1	-	-	TGTGCCAGTAGTATAAAGCTCGGCGCGGGTAGCGTTAACCCTGAAGCTTTCTTT	CASSIKLGAGSVNPEAFF
TRBV6-1	TRBJ2-7	-	-	TGTGCCAGCAGTGAGGGGAGCTACGAGCAGTACTTC	CASSEGSYEQYF
TRBV6-6	TRBJ1-3	-	-	TGTGCCAGCAGTTACGGTGTGGACACCATATATTTT	CASSYGVDTIYF
TRBV4-3	TRBJ2-2	TRBD1	-	TGCGCCAGCAGTCCGGGACAGGGAGTCACCGGGGAGCTGTTTTTT	CASSPGQGVTGELFF
TRBV15	TRBJ2-1	-	-	TGTGCCACCAGCAGCCGCGTACAGGATAATGAGCAGTTCTTC	CATSSRVQDNEQFF
TRBV9	TRBJ2-7	-	-	TGTGCCAGCAGCGTAGATGGTGGGTACGAGCAGTACTTC	CASSVDGGYEQYF
TRBV6-5	TRBJ2-7	-	-	TGTGCCAGCAGCCCGAGGAGCTCCTACGAGCAGTACTTC	CASSPRSSYEQYF
TRBV7-8	TRBJ1-5	-	-	TGTGCCAGCAGCTTAGGGACAATCAGCGGTCAGCCCCAGCATTTT	CASSLGTISGQPQHF
TRBV5-5	TRBJ1-1	-	-	TGTGCCAGCAGCTTGGCTGGGGAGAACACTGAAGCTTTCTTT	CASSLAGENTEAFF
TRBV6-4	TRBJ2-2	TRBD2	once	TGTGCCAGCAGTGAAATAGCGGGAGGGCCCTCTGGCGGGGAGCTGTTTTTT	CASSEIAGGPSGGELFF
TRBV30	TRBJ2-1	-	-	TGTGCCTGGAGTGTACACTCCGGGGCGTCTCATGAGCAGTTCTTC	CAWSVHSGASHEQFF
TRBV27	TRBJ2-2	TRBD2	-	TGTGCCAGCAGTCCGGGACTAGCGGGAGGGCCGAACGGGGAGCTGTTTTTT	CASSPGLAGGPNGELFF
TRBV27	TRBJ2-7	TRBD1	-	TGTGCCAGCAGTAGGACAGGGTCCTACGAGCAGTACTTC	CASSRTGSYEQYF
TRBV5-1	TRBJ2-1	-	few	TGCGCCAGCGAAGGGGGCAATGAGCAGTTCTTC	CASEGGNEQFF
TRBV7-9	TRBJ2-3	-	-	TGTGCCAGCAGCACCCCCGGGGACACAGATACGCAGTATTTT	CASSTPGDTDTQYF
TRBV4-3	TRBJ2-1	-	-	TGCGCCAGCAGCCAAGGAGTCTCTGGCGGGCACTACAATGAGCAGTTCTTC	CASSQGVSGGHYNEQFF
TRBV6-1	TRBJ2-6	TRBD2	few	TGTGCCAGCAGTGGACTAGCGGGCTCTGGGGCCAACGTCCTGACTTTC	CASSGLAGSGANVLTF
TRBV11-3	TRBJ2-6	-	-	TGTGCCAGCAGCTTAGGAGACTCTGGGGCCAACGTCCTGACTTTC	CASSLGDSGANVLTF
TRBV4-1	TRBJ2-1	-	-	TGCGCCAGCAGCCCCGGGGGAGTGGAGCAGTTCTTC	CASSPGGVEQFF
TRBV5-1	TRBJ1-2	-	-	TGCGCCAGCAGCTTGGCCAGGGTAGGGGCTAACTATGGCTACACCTTC	CASSLARVGANYGYTF
TRBV18	TRBJ2-3	-	-	TGTGCCAGCTCACCAAGTGGCACAGATACGCAGTATTTT	CASSPSGTDTQYF
TRBV7-6	TRBJ2-6	-	-	TGTGCCAGCAGCCGGACTCCGGGACCGGTTCTCTCTGGGGCCAACGTCCTGACTTTC	CASSRTPGPVLSGANVLTF
TRBV5-1	TRBJ2-1	-	once	TGCGCCAGCAGCTTGGTTTCAGTCGACTACAATGAGCAGTTCTTC	CASSLVSVDYNEQFF
TRBV12-5	TRBJ2-1	TRBD2	few	TGTGCTAGTGGTTCGATAGGACTAGCGGGAGATGAGCAGTTCTTC	CASGSIGLAGDEQFF
TRBV4-1	TRBJ2-3	TRBD2	once	TGCGCCAGCAGCCGCCAGGCTAGCGGGCCCCAAGGCACAGATACGCAGTATTTT	CASSRQASGPQGTDTQYF
TRBV2	TRBJ2-7	TRBD2	-	TGTGCCAGCAGGGGGGGGTACTCCTACGAGCAGTACTTC	CASRGGYSYEQYF
TRBV4-3	TRBJ2-7	TRBD1	-	TGCGCCAGCAGCCCCCACACGACAGGGGCCTACGAGCAGTACTTC	CASSPHTTGAYEQYF